The entry that follows covers one TCR beta chain sequence. This sample was included in a study of blood T cell repertoires in COVID-19. Study summary: Italy, Spain and the United States were the sources of the convalescent and acute COVID-19 samples.

Some clones are missing from TCRdb's copy, which holds only in-frame ones; the method was immunoSEQ multiplex PCR. Counted here are roughly 160,000 clones, around 80% occurring once; the ten biggest clones make up nearly 3.5%. This CDR3 has 16 residues. The V gene lost 2 bases and the J gene lost 0 bases, with 13 bases spanning the gap. Germline CDR1 is SNHLY and CDR2 is FYNNEI. Sequencing was performed on PBMCs or T cells enriched from blood (not recorded which). The V call is TRBV2, the J call TRBJ1-1, with D possibly matching TRBD1 (5 bases). This receptor was obtained from a woman aged 60 to 75 who had recovered from COVID-19. CDR3 nucleotide sequence: TGTGCCAGCAGTGAATGGGGGGGGACCCTGAACACTGAAGCTTTCTTT. It codes for CASSEWGGTLNTEAFF.